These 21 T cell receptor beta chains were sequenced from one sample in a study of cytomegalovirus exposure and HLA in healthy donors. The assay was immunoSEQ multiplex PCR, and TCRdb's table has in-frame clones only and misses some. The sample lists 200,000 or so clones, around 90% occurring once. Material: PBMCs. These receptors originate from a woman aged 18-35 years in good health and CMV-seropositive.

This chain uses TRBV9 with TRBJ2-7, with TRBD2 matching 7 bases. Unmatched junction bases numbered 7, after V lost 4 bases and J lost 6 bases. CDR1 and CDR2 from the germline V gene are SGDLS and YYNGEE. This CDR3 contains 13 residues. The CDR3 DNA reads TGTGCCAGCAGCCTCGGGGGGAGGACCGAGCAGTACTTC. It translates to CASSLGGRTEQYF.

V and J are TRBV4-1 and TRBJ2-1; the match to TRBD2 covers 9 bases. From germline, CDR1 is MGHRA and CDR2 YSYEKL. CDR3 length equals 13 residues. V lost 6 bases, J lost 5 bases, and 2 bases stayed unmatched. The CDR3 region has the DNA TGCGCCAGCAGGCGGACTAGCGACAATGAGCAGTTCTTC. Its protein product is CASRRTSDNEQFF.

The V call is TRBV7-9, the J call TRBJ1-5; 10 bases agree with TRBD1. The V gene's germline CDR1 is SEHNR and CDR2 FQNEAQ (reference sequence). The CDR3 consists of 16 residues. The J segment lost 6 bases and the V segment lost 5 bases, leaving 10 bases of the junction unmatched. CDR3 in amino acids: CASSKTGGDGGQPQHF. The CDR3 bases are TGTGCCAGCAGCAAGACAGGGGGCGATGGGGGTCAGCCCCAGCATTTT.

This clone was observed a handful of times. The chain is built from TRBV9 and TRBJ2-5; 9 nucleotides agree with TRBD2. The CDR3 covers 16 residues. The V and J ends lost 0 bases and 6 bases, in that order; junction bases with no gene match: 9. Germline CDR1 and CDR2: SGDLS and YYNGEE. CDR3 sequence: CASSVEAASGTKTQYF. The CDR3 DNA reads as TGTGCCAGCAGCGTAGAGGCCGCTAGCGGGACTAAGACCCAGTACTTC.

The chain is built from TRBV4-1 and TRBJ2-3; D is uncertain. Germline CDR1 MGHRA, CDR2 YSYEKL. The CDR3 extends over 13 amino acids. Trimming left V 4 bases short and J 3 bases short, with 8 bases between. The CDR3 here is CASSPPRTDTQYF. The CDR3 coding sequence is TGCGCCAGCAGCCCCCCCCGGACAGATACGCAGTATTTT.

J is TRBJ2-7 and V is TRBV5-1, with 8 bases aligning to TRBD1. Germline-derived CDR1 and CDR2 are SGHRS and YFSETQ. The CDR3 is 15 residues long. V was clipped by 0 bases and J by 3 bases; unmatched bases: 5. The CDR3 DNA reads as TGCGCCAGCAGCTTGGTATCAGGGGGCATCTACGAGCAGTACTTC. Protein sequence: CASSLVSGGIYEQYF.

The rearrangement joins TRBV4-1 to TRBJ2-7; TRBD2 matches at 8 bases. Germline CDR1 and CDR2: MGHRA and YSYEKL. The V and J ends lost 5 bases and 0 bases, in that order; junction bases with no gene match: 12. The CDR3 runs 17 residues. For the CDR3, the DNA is TGCGCCAGCAGCTACCGCGTGACTAGCGACTTCTCCTACGAGCAGTACTTC. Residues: CASSYRVTSDFSYEQYF.

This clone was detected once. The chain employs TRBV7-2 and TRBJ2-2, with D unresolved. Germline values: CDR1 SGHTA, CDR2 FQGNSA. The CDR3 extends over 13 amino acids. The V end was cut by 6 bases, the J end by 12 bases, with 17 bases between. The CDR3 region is CASSEGPGSKLFF. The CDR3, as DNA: TGTGCCAGCAGTGAAGGCCCAGGCTCGAAGCTGTTTTTT.

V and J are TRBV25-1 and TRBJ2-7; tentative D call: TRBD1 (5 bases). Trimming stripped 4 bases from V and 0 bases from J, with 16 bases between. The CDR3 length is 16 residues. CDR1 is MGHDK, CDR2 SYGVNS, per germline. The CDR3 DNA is TGTGCCAGCAGTGCAACAGGAGCCTTAAACTCCTACGAGCAGTACTTC. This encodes CASSATGALNSYEQYF.

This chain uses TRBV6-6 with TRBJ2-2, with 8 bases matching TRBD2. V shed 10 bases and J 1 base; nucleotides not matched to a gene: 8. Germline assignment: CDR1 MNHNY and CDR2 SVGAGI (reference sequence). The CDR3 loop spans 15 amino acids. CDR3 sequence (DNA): TGTGCCATTCGCCAGCGGGAGCTGAACACCGGGGAGCTGTTTTTT. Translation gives CAIRQRELNTGELFF.

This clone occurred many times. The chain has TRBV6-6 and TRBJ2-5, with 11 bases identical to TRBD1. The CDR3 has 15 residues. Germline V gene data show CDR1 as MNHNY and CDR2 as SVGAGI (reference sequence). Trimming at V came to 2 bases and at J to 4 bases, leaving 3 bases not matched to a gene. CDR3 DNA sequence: TGTGCCAGCAGTTACAAAGGGACAGGGGGAGAGACCCAGTACTTC. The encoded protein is CASSYKGTGGETQYF.

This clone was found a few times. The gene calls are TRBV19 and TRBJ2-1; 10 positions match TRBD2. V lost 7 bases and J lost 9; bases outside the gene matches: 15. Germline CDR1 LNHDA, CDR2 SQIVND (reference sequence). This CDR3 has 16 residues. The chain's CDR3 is CASKGALAGESGEQFF. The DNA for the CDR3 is TGTGCCAGTAAAGGAGCCCTAGCGGGAGAAAGCGGTGAGCAGTTCTTC.

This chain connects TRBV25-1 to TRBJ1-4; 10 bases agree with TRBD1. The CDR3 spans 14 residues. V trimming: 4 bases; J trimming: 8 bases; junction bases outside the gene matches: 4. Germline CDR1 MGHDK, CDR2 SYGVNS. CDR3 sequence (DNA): TGTGCCAGCAGTGGGGACAGGGGAGAGGAAAAACTGTTTTTT. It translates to CASSGDRGEEKLFF.

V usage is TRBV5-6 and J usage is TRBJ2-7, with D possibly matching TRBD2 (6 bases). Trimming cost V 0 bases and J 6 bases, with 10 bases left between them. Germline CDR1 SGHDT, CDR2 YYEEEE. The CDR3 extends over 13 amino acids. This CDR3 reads CASSLGGGTEQYF. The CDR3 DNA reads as TGTGCCAGCAGCTTGGGGGGAGGAACCGAGCAGTACTTC.

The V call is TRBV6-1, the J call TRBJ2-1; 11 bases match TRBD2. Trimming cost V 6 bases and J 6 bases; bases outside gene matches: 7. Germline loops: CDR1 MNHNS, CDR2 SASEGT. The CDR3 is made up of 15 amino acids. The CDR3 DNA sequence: TGTGCCAGCAGGGCGACTAGCGGGACCCCCAATGAGCAGTTCTTC. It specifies CASRATSGTPNEQFF.

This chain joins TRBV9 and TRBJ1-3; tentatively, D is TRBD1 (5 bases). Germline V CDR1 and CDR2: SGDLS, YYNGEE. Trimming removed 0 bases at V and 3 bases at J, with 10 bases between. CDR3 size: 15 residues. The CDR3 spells CASSVGGAGGNTIYF. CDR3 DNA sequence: TGTGCCAGCAGCGTAGGGGGCGCTGGTGGAAACACCATATATTTT.

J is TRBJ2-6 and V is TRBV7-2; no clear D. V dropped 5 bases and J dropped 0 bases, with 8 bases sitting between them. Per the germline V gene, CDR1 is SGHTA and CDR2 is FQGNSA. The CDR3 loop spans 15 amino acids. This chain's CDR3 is CASSMRSSGANVLTF. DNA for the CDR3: TGTGCCAGCAGCATGCGGAGCTCTGGGGCCAACGTCCTGACTTTC.

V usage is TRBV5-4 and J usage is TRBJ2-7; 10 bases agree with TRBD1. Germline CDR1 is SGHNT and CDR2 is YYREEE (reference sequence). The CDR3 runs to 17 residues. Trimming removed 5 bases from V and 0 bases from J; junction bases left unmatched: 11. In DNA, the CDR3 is TGTGCCAGCAGTCTGGACAGGGGGATGGATAGCTCCTACGAGCAGTACTTC. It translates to CASSLDRGMDSSYEQYF.

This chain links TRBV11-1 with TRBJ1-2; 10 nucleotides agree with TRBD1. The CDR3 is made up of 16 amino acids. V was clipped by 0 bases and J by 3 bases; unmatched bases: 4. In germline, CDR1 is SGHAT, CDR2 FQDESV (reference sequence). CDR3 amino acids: CASSLARGTGDYGYTF. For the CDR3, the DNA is TGTGCCAGCAGCTTAGCGCGGGGGACAGGGGACTATGGCTACACCTTC.

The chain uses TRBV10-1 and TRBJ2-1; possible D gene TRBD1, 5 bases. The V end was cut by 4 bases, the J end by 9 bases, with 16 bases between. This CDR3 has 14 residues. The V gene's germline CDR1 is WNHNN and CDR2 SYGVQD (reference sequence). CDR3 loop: CASSAQYDSGEQFF. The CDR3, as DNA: TGCGCCAGCAGTGCCCAGTACGACAGTGGTGAGCAGTTCTTC.

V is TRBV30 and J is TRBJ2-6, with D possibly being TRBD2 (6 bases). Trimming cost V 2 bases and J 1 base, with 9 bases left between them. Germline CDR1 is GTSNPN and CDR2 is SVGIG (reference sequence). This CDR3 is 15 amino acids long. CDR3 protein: CAWSLGGSGANVLTF. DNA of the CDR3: TGTGCCTGGAGTCTGGGGGGTTCTGGGGCCAACGTCCTGACTTTC.